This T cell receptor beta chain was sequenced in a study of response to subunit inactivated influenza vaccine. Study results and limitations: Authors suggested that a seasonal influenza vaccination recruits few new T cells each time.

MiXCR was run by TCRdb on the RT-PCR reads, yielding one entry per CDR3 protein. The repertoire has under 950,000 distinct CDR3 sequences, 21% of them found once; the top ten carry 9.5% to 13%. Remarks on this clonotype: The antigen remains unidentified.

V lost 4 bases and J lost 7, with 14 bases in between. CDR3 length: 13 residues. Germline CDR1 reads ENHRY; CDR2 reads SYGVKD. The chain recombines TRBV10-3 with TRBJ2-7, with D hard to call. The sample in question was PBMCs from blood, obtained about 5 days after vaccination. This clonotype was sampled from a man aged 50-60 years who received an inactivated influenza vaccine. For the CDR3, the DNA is TGTGCCATCAGTGGAATCACCGAAGGAGAGCAGTACTTC. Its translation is CAISGITEGEQYF.